This T cell receptor beta chain was identified during a study of cytomegalovirus exposure and HLA in healthy donors. Study as a whole: Across a few hundred genotyped donors, over 70% landed in the Caucasian-associated ancestry cluster. Points from the study as a whole: Links to common viral pathogens appeared, in a later analysis, for several of the most significant clusters. Accurate prediction of most subjects' HLA-A and HLA-B alleles from TCR beta sequences was reported.

The PCR made use of 60 Vbeta and 13 Jbeta primers. Some clones are missing from TCRdb's copy, which holds only in-frame ones; the method was immunoSEQ multiplex PCR. The sample comprises 120,000 or so clones, roughly 80% of which are singletons, and roughly 3.6% rests with the top ten. After removal of 0 bases from V and 3 bases from J, the junction contained 3 bases not matched to a gene. Germline V lookup: CDR1 MRHNA, CDR2 SNTAGT. The CDR3 runs to 15 residues. As regards this clone: As yet, its antigen is unknown.

The V call is TRBV6-4, the J call TRBJ2-3; 7 bases are shared with TRBD2. What was sequenced was PBMCs. The origin of this receptor is a man aged 30 to 39 in good health and CMV-seronegative. CDR3 residues: CASSDSIGGTDTQYF. CDR3 nucleotide sequence: TGTGCCAGCAGTGACTCGATCGGGGGGACAGATACGCAGTATTTT.